Presented here are 27 T cell receptor beta chains from one specimen sequenced in a study of T-cell reconstitution after alpha-beta-depleted transplantation in children (dated by TCRdb to 2015 to 2016). Library generation was performed with PCR. Sequencing relied on an Illumina HiSeq 2500. TCR libraries were prepared with molecular barcoding, using unique molecular identifiers to normalize TCRbeta repertoire quantification. The public reads were reanalyzed by TCRdb: fastp trimming at Q25, MiXCR alignment, in-frame beta chains only. Here each entry gathers all rows of one CDR3 protein and keeps the most common genes and DNA. The sample data list 400,000 to 500,000 distinct CDR3 sequences, and approximately 11% of these were observed just once. In total, the top ten clones hold approximately 5% of the sample. Source: PBMCs from the stem cell graft donor, taken from the stem cell graft. These receptors were taken from a human donor who donated a stem cell graft to a child with acute myeloid leukemia.

This clonotype was seen more than once but under ten times. The chain recombines TRBV29-1 with TRBJ2-1; TRBD2 matches 14 bases. Per the germline V gene, CDR1 is SQVTM and CDR2 is ANQGSEA. V dropped 8 bases and J dropped 6; count of bases not matched to a gene: 9. The CDR3 runs 15 residues. The CDR3 DNA follows: TGCAGCTTACCCCTTGGGACTAGCGGGAGCAATGAGCAGTTCTTC. This gives the protein CSLPLGTSGSNEQFF.

The rearrangement links TRBV12-3 or TRBV12-4 to TRBJ2-3; D is unresolved. The CDR3 has 15 residues. V gave up 7 bases and J gave up 1 base, with 15 bases separating them. The DNA for the CDR3 is TGTGCCAGCACATTCGGTTGTATCGGCACAGATACGCAGTATTTT. It is translated as CASTFGCIGTDTQYF.

The CDR3 region is CAIAGGGTEAFF. For the CDR3, the DNA is TGTGCCATCGCTGGGGGTGGCACTGAAGCTTTCTTT. The V and J genes are TRBV10-3 and TRBJ1-1; TRBD1 is a possible D gene (5 bases). Germline V gene data show CDR1 as ENHRY and CDR2 as SYGVKD. This CDR3 comprises 12 residues. The V end was cut by 8 bases, the J end by 4 bases, with 11 bases between.

V usage is TRBV7-9 and J usage is TRBJ1-4, with 8 positions matching TRBD1. This CDR3 comprises 15 residues. V lost 5 bases, J lost 0 bases, and 2 bases stayed unmatched. The germline V gene encodes CDR1 SEHNR and CDR2 FQNEAQ (reference sequence). The CDR3 sequence is CASSTGQATNEKLFF. In DNA form, the CDR3 reads TGTGCCAGCAGCACGGGACAGGCAACTAATGAAAAACTGTTTTTT.

This clonotype was picked up a small number of times. The rearrangement joins TRBV6-2 or TRBV6-3 to TRBJ2-3; D may be TRBD2 (6 bases). CDR1 and CDR2 from the germline V gene are MNHEY and SVGEGT. The CDR3 runs to 14 residues. V shed 4 bases and J shed 6 bases, with 14 bases lying between them. CDR3 protein: CASSLEGLGDTQYF. CDR3 DNA sequence: TGTGCCAGCAGTTTGGAGGGCCTGGGGGATACGCAGTATTTT.

The genes are TRBV20-1 and TRBJ1-3; perhaps TRBD1 as D (5 bases). CDR1 is DFQATT and CDR2 is SNEGSKA in the germline V gene (reference sequence). Trimming stripped 6 bases from V and 2 bases from J, with 17 bases between. CDR3 length: 15 residues. The CDR3 protein is CSAHHGASPGNTIYF. The CDR3 bases are TGCAGTGCCCACCACGGGGCATCGCCTGGAAACACCATATATTTT.

V is TRBV7-2 and J is TRBJ1-3; a possible D gene is TRBD1 (5 bases). This CDR3 contains 14 residues. The V end lost 3 bases, the J end lost 1 base, and 7 bases lay between the germline ends. Per the germline V gene, CDR1 is SGHTA and CDR2 is FQGNSA. The CDR3, as DNA: TGTGCCAGCAGCTTTAAGGGGTCTGGAAACACCATATATTTT. Translated: CASSFKGSGNTIYF. The whole variable domain, remainder taken from reference TRBV7-2 and TRBJ1-3, is GAGVSQSPSNKVTEKGKDVELRCDPISGHTALYWYRQSLGQGLEFLIYFQGNSAPDKSGLPSDRFSAERTGGSVSTLTIQRTQQEDSAVYLCASSFKGSGNTIYFGEGSWLTVV.

This rearrangement joins TRBV3-1 to TRBJ2-5, with 10 bases matching TRBD2. Trimming took 0 bases from V and 4 from J; bases not matched to a gene: 5. Germline values: CDR1 LGHDT, CDR2 YNNKEL (reference sequence). The CDR3 runs 16 residues. CDR3 in amino acids: CASSQDRLAGVETQYF. The CDR3 DNA follows: TGTGCCAGCAGCCAAGATCGGCTAGCGGGAGTAGAGACCCAGTACTTC.

This clonotype was detected ten times or more. This chain uses TRBV5-1 with TRBJ2-2; no clear D. This CDR3 spans 14 amino acids. Germline V gene sequence: CDR1 SGHRS, CDR2 YFSETQ. Deletions cut 0 bases from V and 1 base from J, with 4 bases between. The CDR3 nucleotides read TGCGCCAGCAGCTTGGCTCAGAACACCGGGGAGCTGTTTTTT. This codes for CASSLAQNTGELFF.

This clonotype appeared many times. This chain joins TRBV29-1 and TRBJ2-7; the match to TRBD1 covers 12 bases. Trimming cost V 5 bases and J 3 bases; bases outside gene matches: 5. CDR1 is SQVTM, CDR2 ANQGSEA, per germline. The CDR3 length is 14 residues. In DNA, the CDR3 is TGCAGCGTTAAGGGACAGGGGGCGGGCTACGAGCAGTACTTC. Translating it yields CSVKGQGAGYEQYF.

The chain carries TRBV15 and TRBJ2-2; TRBD2 aligns across 8 bases. CDR3 size: 14 residues. The V gene's germline CDR1 is LNHNV and CDR2 YYDKDF (reference sequence). The V segment lost 5 bases and the J segment 5 bases; nucleotides outside the gene matches: 4. DNA of the CDR3: TGTGCCACCAGCCCAGCGGGAGTTACCGGGGAGCTGTTTTTT. Protein product: CATSPAGVTGELFF.

This clonotype was observed a handful of times. The CDR3 region is CASSHATGTGSTDTQYF. In DNA, the CDR3 is TGTGCCAGCAGCCATGCCACGGGGACAGGAAGCACAGATACGCAGTATTTT. The chain couples TRBV12-3 or TRBV12-4 to TRBJ2-3; 8 bases match TRBD1. This CDR3 comprises 17 residues. V lost 6 bases, J lost 0 bases, and 11 bases stayed unmatched.

Notes on this clonotype: One end of the junction does not line up with germline, which may come from a read error. The chain recombines TRBV7-2 with TRBJ2-5; D is possibly TRBD2 (7 bases). Germline assignment: CDR1 SGHTA and CDR2 FQGNSA. The CDR3 runs to 15 residues. CDR3 loop: CASSRGGGLQETRYF. The CDR3 DNA is TGTGCCAGCAGCCGAGGGGGAGGGCTCCAAGAGACCCGGTACTTC.

This clonotype was recorded a few times. The chain combines TRBV20-1 with TRBJ1-5; D not certain. The CDR3 contains 15 residues. CDR1 and CDR2 (germline): DFQATT, SNEGSKA (reference sequence). Between the trimmed V and J ends, which lost 0 bases and 0 bases, there was a span of 9 bases. CDR3 sequence reads: CSAREGWYSNQPQHF. The CDR3 coding sequence is TGCAGTGCTAGAGAGGGTTGGTATAGCAATCAGCCCCAGCATTTT.

This clonotype was found a few times. The gene calls are TRBV11-2 and TRBJ2-3, with D possibly TRBD2 on 5 matching bases. The germline V gene has CDR1 SGHAT and CDR2 FQNNGV. The CDR3 is 14 amino acids. The V and J ends lost 0 bases and 3 bases respectively, with 7 bases between them. The CDR3 sequence is CASSLDWTTDTQYF. The CDR3 DNA is TGTGCCAGCAGCTTAGATTGGACTACAGATACGCAGTATTTT.

This clonotype was seen many times. The chain has TRBV12-3 or TRBV12-4 and TRBJ2-2; D unresolved. CDR3 length equals 16 residues. With 6 bases removed from V and 3 bases from J, the gap between germline ends came to 17 bases. This chain's CDR3 is CASSLTQFVDTGELFF. The DNA of the CDR3 is TGTGCCAGCAGCCTGACCCAGTTTGTGGACACCGGGGAGCTGTTTTTT.

This chain links TRBV18 with TRBJ2-7, with D possibly being TRBD1 (8 bases). The CDR3 is 15 residues long. Germline assignment: CDR1 KGHSH and CDR2 LQKENI. The ends were cut back, 2 bases at V and 2 bases at J, with 13 bases in the middle. The CDR3 sequence is CASSPGQGLTYEQYF. CDR3 DNA: TGTGCCAGCTCACCAGGACAGGGACTAACCTACGAGCAGTACTTC. The full variable domain, with the rest looked up from reference TRBV18 and TRBJ2-7, is NAGVMQNPRHLVRRRGQEARLRCSPMKGHSHVYWYRQLPEEGLKFMVYLQKENIIDESGMPKERFSAEFPKEGPSILRIQQVVRGDSAAYFCASSPGQGLTYEQYFGPGTRLTVT.

This clonotype was picked up a small number of times. CDR3 coding DNA: TGTGCCAGCAGCTTGGATGGGCCCGGGGAGCTGTTTTTT. Amino acids: CASSLDGPGELFF. J is TRBJ2-2 and V is TRBV5-8; no definite D call. Deletions cut 0 bases from V and 6 bases from J, with 6 bases between. CDR1 SGHTS and CDR2 YDEGEE come from the germline V gene. The CDR3 has 13 amino acids.

This CDR3 is CASSLVAGVNTGELFF. CDR3 DNA sequence: TGCGCCAGCAGCTTGGTAGCGGGGGTGAACACCGGGGAGCTGTTTTTT. This chain uses TRBV5-1 with TRBJ2-2; 9 positions match TRBD2. The germline CDR1 and CDR2 sequences are SGHRS and YFSETQ. V dropped 0 bases and J dropped 1; count of bases not matched to a gene: 1. This CDR3 region has 16 residues.

This clonotype was seen a few times. This chain connects TRBV11-2 to TRBJ2-1; 7 bases fit TRBD2. Per the germline V gene, CDR1 is SGHAT and CDR2 is FQNNGV. CDR3 length equals 17 residues. J was trimmed by 7 bases and V by 1 base; bases with no gene match: 13. CDR3 residues: CASSLGLSAGVGNEQFF. The CDR3, as DNA: TGTGCCAGCAGCTTAGGTCTCTCGGCGGGAGTGGGGAATGAGCAGTTCTTC.

The CDR3 nucleotides read TGTGCCTGGAGTTTTGGAACGAACACTGAAGCTTTCTTT. Amino acid sequence: CAWSFGTNTEAFF. The chain employs TRBV30 and TRBJ1-1; D is uncertain. CDR1 is GTSNPN and CDR2 is SVGIG in the germline V gene (reference sequence). The CDR3 contains 13 residues. V lost 2 bases to trimming and J lost 1 base, with 8 bases between them.

The J gene is TRBJ2-3, the V gene TRBV25-1, with D hard to call. The V gene's germline CDR1 is MGHDK and CDR2 SYGVNS. V shed 5 bases and J shed 4 bases, with 13 bases lying between them. The CDR3 totals 14 residues. The CDR3 region has the DNA TGTGCCAGCAGTACCTTTGCCGGAGCAGATACGCAGTATTTT. Encoded protein: CASSTFAGADTQYF.

Remarks on this clonotype: The junction departs from germline at one end; a sequencing error may be responsible. The rearrangement joins TRBV20-1 to TRBJ2-5, with D perhaps given as TRBD1 or TRBD2 (5 bases each). This CDR3 comprises 14 residues. The germline V gene encodes CDR1 DFQATT and CDR2 SNEGSKA (reference sequence). CDR3 sequence reads: CSARVWGSVETQYF. The DNA for the CDR3 is TGCAGTGCCAGAGTTTGGGGGAGTGTAGAGACCCAGTACTTC.

In its sample, this clonotype was seen a few times. The gene calls are TRBV12-3 or TRBV12-4 and TRBJ1-1; D unresolved. The CDR3 has 16 residues. Deletions cut 3 bases from V and 0 bases from J, with 14 bases between. CDR3 bases: TGTGCCAGCAGTTTGGAGCCTGGCATCATGAACACTGAAGCTTTCTTT. Encoded protein: CASSLEPGIMNTEAFF.

V gene TRBV12-3 or TRBV12-4 combines with J gene TRBJ1-2; D not resolved. The CDR3 sequence is 11 residues long. V dropped 10 bases and J dropped 4 bases, with 10 bases sitting between them. The CDR3 DNA follows: TGTGCCACCGCTCGGGGCTATGGCTACACCTTC. It specifies CATARGYGYTF.

This clonotype was picked up many times. The rearrangement joins TRBV6-5 to TRBJ2-5; 9 bases match TRBD2. The CDR3 extends over 16 amino acids. Germline V gene sequence: CDR1 MNHEY, CDR2 SVGAGI. Trimming took 3 bases from V and 4 from J; bases not matched to a gene: 9. DNA of the CDR3: TGTGCCAGCAGTTATCTCCCAGCGGGGGGCCGAGAGACCCAGTACTTC. Amino acid sequence: CASSYLPAGGRETQYF.

This clonotype was recorded at least ten times. This chain joins TRBV7-6 and TRBJ2-2; 10 bases agree with TRBD1. The CDR3 sequence is 15 residues long. The V gene's germline CDR1 is SGHVS and CDR2 FNYEAQ. V shed 5 bases, J shed 5 bases, and the junction held 5 bases outside the gene matches. The CDR3 sequence is CASSRGTGETGELFF. The CDR3 DNA sequence: TGTGCCAGCAGCAGGGGGACAGGGGAGACCGGGGAGCTGTTTTTT.